This TCR beta chain was captured in a study of blood T cell repertoires in COVID-19. V was pared by 2 bases and J by 2 bases, with 7 bases of the junction left unmatched. The CDR3 length is 16 residues. Germline V gene lookup returns CDR1 KGHSH and CDR2 LQKENI. The data were produced by immunoSEQ multiplex PCR, yet TCRdb's version contains in-frame clones alone and is incomplete. The table lists hundreds of thousands of clones, about 90% of them singletons. This clone showed up just a few times. The sequenced material came from peripheral blood. The V gene is TRBV18, the J gene TRBJ1-1, with 8 bases lining up with TRBD1. The TCR originated in a woman aged 25 to 39 who had recovered from COVID-19. DNA for the CDR3: TGTGCCAGCTCACCATATCAGGACAGGGCTAACACTGAAGCTTTCTTT. Its translation is CASSPYQDRANTEAFF.